The 15 T cell receptor beta chains reported below all come from one sample, sequenced in a study of tumor-infiltrating lymphocytes in primary liver carcinoma listed by TCRdb under 2017. Without any cell sorting, total RNA and DNA were co-extracted from about 20-30 mg of bulk tissue using the AllPrep DNA/RNA mini kit. The run used an Illumina HiSeq 2500. Starting from roughly 540 ng total RNA, TCRbeta-specific cDNA was produced by reverse transcription with a constant-region primer and ProtoScript II reverse transcriptase. Construction of the TCRbeta libraries relied on three nested rounds of multiplex PCR, following a slightly modified ARM-PCR procedure. Each of the first two PCR rounds ran for around 11 cycles and used multiplex TRBV1-TRBV30 forward primers together with a Cbeta reverse primer. The raw public data were reprocessed by TCRdb itself: fastp quality trimming at Q25, MiXCR clonotype calling, in-frame beta chains only. Each CDR3 protein appears once, grouped with its most common genes and DNA. The sample table lists 150,000 to 200,000 distinct CDR3 sequences, approximately 86% of them with a count of one. The top ten clonotypes cover 18% of the sample.

The material sequenced was tumor tissue from primary liver carcinoma. The source of these receptors is a man in his forties or fifties with primary liver carcinoma and hepatitis B virus infection.

The CDR3 reads CSRQEGYQNTEAFF. The CDR3, as DNA: TGCAGCCGACAGGAAGGCTATCAGAACACTGAAGCTTTCTTT. The rearrangement joins TRBV29-1 to TRBJ1-1; weak D call: TRBD1 (6 bases). V dropped 8 bases and J dropped 1 base, with 17 bases sitting between them. The CDR3 sequence is 14 residues long. CDR1 is SQVTM, CDR2 ANQGSEA, per germline.

Concerning this clonotype itself: A much more abundant neighbour one base away suggests this may be a read error. This chain joins TRBV5-1 and TRBJ2-2; D ambiguous. The germline CDR1 and CDR2 sequences are SGHRS and YFSETQ. CDR3 length: 14 amino acids. CDR3 amino acids: CASNLERVPGELFF. For the CDR3, the DNA is TGCGCCAGCAACTTGGAGCGTGTGCCCGGGGAGCTGTTTTTT.

This chain links TRBV28 with TRBJ2-1; D remains unclear. The CDR3 is 11 residues long. The germline V gene encodes CDR1 MDHEN and CDR2 SYDVKM. The V gene lost 6 bases and the J gene lost 16 bases, with 16 bases spanning the gap. CDR3 loop: CASSSYNEKFF. CDR3 in DNA: TGTGCCAGCAGCTCTTACAATGAGAAATTCTTC.

On this clonotype itself: At one end the junction does not follow the germline gene, possibly because of a read error. The CDR3 DNA reads TGTGCCAGCAGCTTTCGCGTGTCTAGCGGGACCAACAACATTCAGTACTTC. This gives the protein CASSFRVSSGTNNIQYF. The rearrangement links TRBV11-1 to TRBJ2-4; 9 nucleotides line up with TRBD2. Germline lookup yields CDR1 SGHAT and CDR2 FQDESV (reference sequence). This CDR3 has 17 amino acids.

Details on this clonotype: One junction end does not reproduce the germline sequence, and a read error may be involved. The CDR3 spells CASHGLTKNIQYF. In DNA, the CDR3 is TGTGCCAGCCATGGGCTAACCAAAAACATTCAGTATTTC. The gene calls are TRBV2 and TRBJ2-4, with D unclear. Germline V lookup: CDR1 SNHLY, CDR2 FYNNEI. The CDR3 has 13 amino acids.

The sample holds one count of this clonotype. This may arise from a read error, as a much more abundant clone is one base away. The V and J genes are TRBV28 and TRBJ2-1, with D perhaps TRBD1 or TRBD2 (5 bases each). The CDR3 is 16 residues long. The V gene lost 6 bases and the J gene lost 0 bases, with 15 bases spanning the gap. Germline V gene sequence: CDR1 MDHEN, CDR2 SYDVKM. The CDR3 nucleotides read TGTGCCAGCAGCCTCGACATAGGGACCTCCTACAATGAGCAGTTCTTC. It translates to CASSLDIGTSYNEQFF.

This clonotype was observed once. The V gene is TRBV28, the J gene TRBJ2-1; tentatively, D is TRBD1 (5 bases). The CDR3 totals 15 residues. From germline, CDR1 is MDHEN and CDR2 SYDVKM. With 2 bases removed from V and 14 bases from J, the gap between germline ends came to 22 bases. CDR3 loop: CASSLVGASGNGEFF. CDR3 sequence (DNA): TGTGCCAGCAGTTTAGTTGGGGCATCTGGGAATGGGGAGTTCTTC. Based on the CDR3 plus reference TRBV28 and TRBJ2-1, the full variable domain is DVKVTQSSRYLVKRTGEKVFLECVQDMDHENMFWYRQDPGLGLRLIYFSYDVKMKEKGDIPEGYSVSREKKERFSLILESASTNQTSMYLCASSLVGASGNGEFFGPGTRLTVL.

In regard to this clonotype: In this CDR3 the conserved last residue, phenylalanine or tryptophan, is missing, so a read error is likely. Because the CDR3's place on the DNA is in doubt, the DNA is left out and the CDR3 is given as listed by TCRdb. The genes are TRBV12-3 or TRBV12-4 and TRBJ1-1; the D call in the table, TRBD1, was not verified against the DNA. Counting both end residues, the CDR3 totals 13 amino acids. The CDR3: CASSVPLGTEAII.

The chain couples TRBV4-3 to TRBJ2-2; D might be TRBD1 (5 bases). The germline CDR1 and CDR2 sequences are LGHNA and YSLEER. There are 19 residues in the CDR3. Trimming took 4 bases from V and 4 from J, leaving 25 bases between them. CDR3 loop: CASSRRSPTRGGSTGELFF. DNA for the CDR3: TGCGCCAGCAGCCGCCGAAGCCCGACAAGGGGTGGCTCCACCGGGGAGCTGTTTTTT.

The sample holds one count of this clonotype. It is likely a read error, because the conserved phenylalanine at the end of the CDR3 is missing. Here the CDR3 DNA reads TGTGCCAACAGGGGGACAGGCAAGTACGAGCAGTACATC. Protein product: CANRGTGKYEQYI. This chain connects TRBV6-5 to TRBJ2-7; TRBD1 matches at 8 bases. CDR3 length equals 13 residues. Germline values: CDR1 MNHEY, CDR2 SVGAGI. J gave up 4 bases and V 10 bases, and 9 bases lay outside the gene matches.

This clonotype came up a few times. The rearrangement joins TRBV20-1 to TRBJ2-7; possible D gene TRBD1, 6 bases. Trimming cost V 6 bases and J 1 base, with 16 bases left between them. From germline, CDR1 is DFQATT and CDR2 SNEGSKA (reference sequence). The length of the CDR3 is 14 residues. CDR3 region: CSASLGTQSYEQYF. CDR3 bases: TGCAGTGCATCACTCGGGACACAGTCCTACGAGCAGTACTTC.

Concerning this clonotype: A read error may explain this, as a much larger clone is one base away. The V and J genes are TRBV12-3 or TRBV12-4 and TRBJ1-2; possibly TRBD1 for D (6 bases). This CDR3 region has 14 residues. V dropped 10 bases and J dropped 3 bases, with 18 bases sitting between them. The CDR3 DNA is TGTGCCAACACCCCGGGGGGCGAGGACTATGGCTACACCTTC. It specifies CANTPGGEDYGYTF.

As regards this clonotype: At one of its ends the junction is not consistent with the germline gene, which may arise from a read error. V and J are TRBV29-1 and TRBJ1-4; perhaps TRBD1 as D (6 bases). The germline gives CDR1 SQVTM, CDR2 ANQGSEA. This CDR3 is 13 amino acids long. Written as DNA, the CDR3 is TGCAACGTTGTGATGGTAGGGGGGGAAAAACTGTTTTTT. It encodes CNVVMVGGEKLFF.

In regard to this clonotype: One end of the junction is discordant with germline, which a read error may explain. The gene calls are TRBV11-2 and TRBJ2-7; tentative D call: TRBD2 (5 bases). CDR3 length: 15 amino acids. Germline values: CDR1 SGHAT, CDR2 FQNNGV. The CDR3 DNA sequence: TGTGCCAACAGCTTACGATGGAGACGGGAAAACGAGCAGTACTTC. It codes for CANSLRWRRENEQYF. The variable domain in full, completed from reference TRBV11-2 and TRBJ2-7, reads EAGVAQSPRYKIIEKRQSVAFWCNPISGHATLYWYQQILGQGPKLLIQFQNNGVVDDSQLPKDRFSAERLKGVDSTLKIQPAKLEDSAVYLCANSLRWRRENEQYFGPGTRLTVT.

Concerning this clonotype: Since the CDR3 does not end with the conserved phenylalanine or tryptophan, this likely comes from a read error. The DNA is left out, because the CDR3 cannot be placed on it with certainty; the CDR3 is given as TCRdb lists it. The V gene is TRBV6-5, the J gene TRBJ1-1. CDR1 is MNHEY and CDR2 is SVGAGI in the germline V gene. The CDR3 totals 13 residues, both ends included. The chain's CDR3 is CASILASYTEALC.